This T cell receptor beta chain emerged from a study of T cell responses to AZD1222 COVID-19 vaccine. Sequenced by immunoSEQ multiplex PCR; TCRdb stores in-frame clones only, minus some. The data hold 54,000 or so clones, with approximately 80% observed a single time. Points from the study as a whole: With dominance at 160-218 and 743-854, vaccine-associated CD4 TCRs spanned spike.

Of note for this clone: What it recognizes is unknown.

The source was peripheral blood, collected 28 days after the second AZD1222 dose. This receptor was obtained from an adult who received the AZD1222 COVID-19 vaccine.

CDR3 in amino acids: CASSLSGAYNEQFF. CDR3 sequence (DNA): TGTGCCAGCAGCCTTAGCGGAGCCTACAATGAGCAGTTCTTC. V and J are TRBV11-3 and TRBJ2-1, with TRBD2 as a possible D gene (6 bases). Trimming removed 5 bases from V and 2 bases from J, with 10 bases in between. Germline CDR1 and CDR2: SGHNT and YENEEA. This CDR3 is built from 14 residues.